This T cell receptor beta chain is drawn from a study of control samples from healthy donors and cancer patients. From germline, CDR1 is LNHDA and CDR2 SQIVND (reference sequence). The length of the CDR3 is 15 residues. Losses at the gene ends were 6 bases for V and 4 bases for J; bases not matched to a gene: 9. The protocol was immunoSEQ multiplex PCR, while the TCRdb copy is restricted to in-frame clones and leaves out a portion. Of about 160,000 clones in the sample, over 95% are singletons; the top ten hold approximately 0.97%. The chain uses TRBV19 and TRBJ1-2, with 9 bases matching TRBD1. Sequencing was carried out using blood. This TCR was sampled from a woman in her twenties or thirties in good health. The CDR3 nucleotides read TGTGCCAGTAGCCCACAGGGGGCCTATGCCTATGGCTACACCTTC. Residues: CASSPQGAYAYGYTF.